This paragraph covers one T cell receptor (beta chain) sequence. Its target is unknown. Other DNA sequences of this sample code for an identical CDR3. The data are from a study of cytomegalovirus exposure and HLA in healthy donors. The CDR3 is made up of 13 amino acids. Germline V CDR1 and CDR2: SGHRS, YFSETQ. Trimming stripped 2 bases from V and 2 bases from J, with 8 bases between. The PCR was carried out with 60 Vbeta primers and 13 Jbeta primers. Assay: immunoSEQ multiplex PCR; the TCRdb copy retains only in-frame clones and omits some. The sample yields about 87,000 clones, roughly 70% seen once. General study results and limits: Reports state that TCR beta sequences accurately predicted most subjects' HLA-A and HLA-B alleles.

The chain recombines TRBV5-1 with TRBJ2-7, with unresolved D. The sequencing sample was made of PBMCs. The sequence came from a man between 25 and 39 years old in good health and CMV-seropositive. The CDR3 is CASSFGGTYEQYF. The CDR3 nucleotides read TGCGCCAGCAGCTTTGGCGGAACCTACGAGCAGTACTTC.